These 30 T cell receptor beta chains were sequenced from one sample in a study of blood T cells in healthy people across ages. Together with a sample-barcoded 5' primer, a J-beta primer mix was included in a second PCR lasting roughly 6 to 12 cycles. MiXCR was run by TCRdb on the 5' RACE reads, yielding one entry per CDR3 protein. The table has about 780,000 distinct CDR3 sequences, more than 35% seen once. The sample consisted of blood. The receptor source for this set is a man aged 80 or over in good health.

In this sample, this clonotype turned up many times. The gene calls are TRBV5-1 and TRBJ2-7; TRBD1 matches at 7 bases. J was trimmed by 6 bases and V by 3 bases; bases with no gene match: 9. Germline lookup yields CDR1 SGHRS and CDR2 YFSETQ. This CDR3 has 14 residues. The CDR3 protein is CASSYEPNRGEQYF. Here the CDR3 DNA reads TGCGCCAGCAGCTATGAACCAAACAGGGGCGAGCAGTACTTC.

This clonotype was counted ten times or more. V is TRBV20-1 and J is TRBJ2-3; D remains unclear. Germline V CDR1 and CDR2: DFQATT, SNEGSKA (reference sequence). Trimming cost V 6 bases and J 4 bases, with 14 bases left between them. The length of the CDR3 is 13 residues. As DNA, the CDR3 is TGCAGTGCCCTACGCGGTAGTGCAGATACGCAGTATTTT. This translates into CSALRGSADTQYF.

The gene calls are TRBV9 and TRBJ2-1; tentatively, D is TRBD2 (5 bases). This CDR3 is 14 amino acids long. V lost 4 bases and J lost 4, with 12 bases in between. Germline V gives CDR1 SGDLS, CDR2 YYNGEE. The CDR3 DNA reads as TGTGCCAGCAGCCCCCGAGGGATATACAATGAGCAGTTCTTC. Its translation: CASSPRGIYNEQFF.

This CDR3 is CSANRDFDEQYF. CDR3 bases: TGCAGTGCTAACCGGGACTTCGATGAGCAGTACTTC. V usage is TRBV20-1 and J usage is TRBJ2-7, with D possibly TRBD2 on 6 matching bases. The CDR3 covers 12 residues. The germline V gene has CDR1 DFQATT and CDR2 SNEGSKA (reference sequence). V shed 4 bases and J shed 7 bases, with 14 bases lying between them.

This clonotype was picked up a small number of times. CDR3 nucleotides: TGCAGCGCGCGGGACATTGAGTTATACGAGCAGTACTTC. Translated: CSARDIELYEQYF. The chain couples TRBV29-1 to TRBJ2-7; D may be TRBD1 or TRBD2 (6 bases each). Per germline, CDR1 SQVTM and CDR2 ANQGSEA. V lost 7 bases and J 4 bases, leaving 17 bases between the germline ends. This CDR3 is 13 amino acids long.

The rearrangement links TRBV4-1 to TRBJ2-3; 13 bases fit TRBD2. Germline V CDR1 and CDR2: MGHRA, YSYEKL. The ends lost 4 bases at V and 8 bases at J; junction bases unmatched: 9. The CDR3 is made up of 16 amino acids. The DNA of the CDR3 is TGCGCCAGCAGCCGACCAGGACTAGCGGGAGCCACTACGCAGTATTTT. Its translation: CASSRPGLAGATTQYF.

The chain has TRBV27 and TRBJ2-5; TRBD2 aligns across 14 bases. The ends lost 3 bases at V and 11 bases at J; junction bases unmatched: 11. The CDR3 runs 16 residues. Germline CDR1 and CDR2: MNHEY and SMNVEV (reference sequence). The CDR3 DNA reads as TGTGCCAGCAGTTTGAAGGGACTAGCGGGAGAAGGTGGGCAGTACTTC. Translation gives CASSLKGLAGEGGQYF.

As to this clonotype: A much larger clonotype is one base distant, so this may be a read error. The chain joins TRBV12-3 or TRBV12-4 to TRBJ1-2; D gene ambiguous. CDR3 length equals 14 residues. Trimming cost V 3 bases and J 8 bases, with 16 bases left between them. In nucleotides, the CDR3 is TGTGCCAGCAGTTTGCCAGTATCGGCTAGAGGCTACACCTTC. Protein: CASSLPVSARGYTF.

The CDR3 DNA sequence: TGTGCCATCAGTGAGAGGGCAGGGGATAGCAATCAGCCCCAGCATTTT. Translating gives CAISERAGDSNQPQHF. The J gene is TRBJ1-5, the V gene TRBV10-3; the D gene is possibly TRBD1 (6 bases). CDR3 size: 16 residues. Germline loops: CDR1 ENHRY, CDR2 SYGVKD. The V and J ends lost 2 bases and 0 bases respectively, with 11 bases between them.

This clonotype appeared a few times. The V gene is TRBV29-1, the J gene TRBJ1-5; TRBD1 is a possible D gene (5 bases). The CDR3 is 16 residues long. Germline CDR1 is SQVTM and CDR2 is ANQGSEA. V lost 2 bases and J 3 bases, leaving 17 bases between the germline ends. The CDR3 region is CSVEIAGGGVNQPQHF. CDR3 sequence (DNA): TGCAGCGTTGAAATCGCAGGCGGGGGAGTCAATCAGCCCCAGCATTTT. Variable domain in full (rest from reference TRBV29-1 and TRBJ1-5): SAVISQKPSRDICQRGTSLTIQCQVDSQVTMMFWYRQQPGQSLTLIATANQGSEATYESGFVIDKFPISRPNLTFSTLTVSNMSPEDSSIYLCSVEIAGGGVNQPQHFGDGTRLSIL.

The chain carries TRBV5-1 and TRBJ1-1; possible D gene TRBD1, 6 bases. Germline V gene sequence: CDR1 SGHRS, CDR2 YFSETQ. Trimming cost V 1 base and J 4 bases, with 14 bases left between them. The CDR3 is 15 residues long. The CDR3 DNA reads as TGCGCCAGCAGCTTGCCGGGGCTAGGGGGCACTGAAGCTTTCTTT. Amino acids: CASSLPGLGGTEAFF.

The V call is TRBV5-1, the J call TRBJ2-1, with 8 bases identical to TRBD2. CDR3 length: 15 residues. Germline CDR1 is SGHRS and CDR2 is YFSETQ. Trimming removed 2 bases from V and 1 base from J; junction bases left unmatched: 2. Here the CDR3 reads CASSLKRGSYNEQFF. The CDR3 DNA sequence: TGCGCCAGCAGCTTAAAGCGGGGGTCCTACAATGAGCAGTTCTTC.

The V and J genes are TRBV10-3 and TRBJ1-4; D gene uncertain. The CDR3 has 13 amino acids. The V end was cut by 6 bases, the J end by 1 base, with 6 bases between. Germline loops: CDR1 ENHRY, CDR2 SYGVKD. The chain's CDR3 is CAISDVTNEKLFF. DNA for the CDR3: TGTGCCATCAGCGATGTAACTAATGAAAAACTGTTTTTT.

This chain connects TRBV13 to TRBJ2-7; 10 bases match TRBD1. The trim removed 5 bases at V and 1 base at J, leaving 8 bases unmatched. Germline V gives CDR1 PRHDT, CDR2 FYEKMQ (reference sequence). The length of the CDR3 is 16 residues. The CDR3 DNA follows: TGTGCCAGCAGCCGTGGGACAGGGGTAGTATCCTACGAGCAGTACTTC. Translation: CASSRGTGVVSYEQYF.

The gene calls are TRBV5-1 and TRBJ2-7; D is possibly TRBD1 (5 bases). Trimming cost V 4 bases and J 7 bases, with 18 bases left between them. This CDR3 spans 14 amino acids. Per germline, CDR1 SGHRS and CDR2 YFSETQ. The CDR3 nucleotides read TGCGCCAGCAGCGTACCCCTTGATAGGGGTGAGCAGTACTTC. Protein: CASSVPLDRGEQYF. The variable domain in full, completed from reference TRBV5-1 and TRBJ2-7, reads KAGVTQTPRYLIKTRGQQVTLSCSPISGHRSVSWYQQTPGQGLQFLFEYFSETQRNKGNFPGRFSGRQFSNSRSEMNVSTLELGDSALYLCASSVPLDRGEQYFGPGTRLTVT.

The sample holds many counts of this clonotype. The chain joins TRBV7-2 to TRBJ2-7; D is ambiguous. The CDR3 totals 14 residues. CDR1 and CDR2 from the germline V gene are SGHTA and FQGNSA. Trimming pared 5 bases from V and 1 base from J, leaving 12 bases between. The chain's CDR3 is CASSPRPRSYEQYF. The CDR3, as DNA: TGTGCCAGCAGCCCCCGGCCGAGGTCCTACGAGCAGTACTTC.

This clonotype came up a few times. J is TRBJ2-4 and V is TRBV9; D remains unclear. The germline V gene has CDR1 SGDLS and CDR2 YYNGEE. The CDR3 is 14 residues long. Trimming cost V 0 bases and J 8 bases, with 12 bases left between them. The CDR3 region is CASSVAPEGDIQYF. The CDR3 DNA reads TGTGCCAGCAGCGTAGCTCCTGAAGGAGACATTCAGTACTTC.

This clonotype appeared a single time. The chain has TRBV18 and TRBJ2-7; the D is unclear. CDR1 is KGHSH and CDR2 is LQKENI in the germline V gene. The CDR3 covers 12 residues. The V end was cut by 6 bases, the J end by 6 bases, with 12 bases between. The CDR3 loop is CASSPRRPEQYF. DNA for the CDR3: TGTGCCAGCTCCCCGAGGCGCCCCGAGCAGTACTTC.

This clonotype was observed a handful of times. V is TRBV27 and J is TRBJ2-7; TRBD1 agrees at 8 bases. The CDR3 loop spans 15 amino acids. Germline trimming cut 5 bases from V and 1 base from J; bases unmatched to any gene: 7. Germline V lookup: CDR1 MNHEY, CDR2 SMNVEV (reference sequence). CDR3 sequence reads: CASSIFGTGSYEQYF. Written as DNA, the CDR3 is TGTGCCAGCAGTATATTTGGGACAGGATCCTACGAGCAGTACTTC.

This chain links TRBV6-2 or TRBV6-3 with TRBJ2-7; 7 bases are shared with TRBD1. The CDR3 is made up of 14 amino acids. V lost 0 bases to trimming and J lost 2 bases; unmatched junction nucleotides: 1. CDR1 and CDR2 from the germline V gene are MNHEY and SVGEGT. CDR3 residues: CASSYSGTAYEQYF. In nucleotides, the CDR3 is TGTGCCAGCAGTTACTCCGGGACAGCCTACGAGCAGTACTTC.

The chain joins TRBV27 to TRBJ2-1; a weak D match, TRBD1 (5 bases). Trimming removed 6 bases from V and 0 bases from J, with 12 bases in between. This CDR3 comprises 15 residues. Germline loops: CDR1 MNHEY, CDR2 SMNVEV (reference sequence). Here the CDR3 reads CASSQRQSSYNEQFF. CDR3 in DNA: TGTGCCAGCAGCCAGCGACAGAGCTCCTACAATGAGCAGTTCTTC.

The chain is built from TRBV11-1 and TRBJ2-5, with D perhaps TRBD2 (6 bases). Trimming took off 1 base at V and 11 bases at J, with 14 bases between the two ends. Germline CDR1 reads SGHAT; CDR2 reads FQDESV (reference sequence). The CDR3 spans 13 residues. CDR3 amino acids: CASSLVDGGEQYF. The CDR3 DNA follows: TGTGCCAGCAGCTTAGTGGACGGAGGGGAGCAGTACTTC.

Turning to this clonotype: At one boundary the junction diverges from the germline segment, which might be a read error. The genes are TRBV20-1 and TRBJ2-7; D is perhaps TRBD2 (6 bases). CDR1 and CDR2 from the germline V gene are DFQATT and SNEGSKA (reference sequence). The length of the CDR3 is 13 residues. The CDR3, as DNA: TGCAGCGCTACCTCACCGGGAGATCACGAACAGTACTTC. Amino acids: CSATSPGDHEQYF.

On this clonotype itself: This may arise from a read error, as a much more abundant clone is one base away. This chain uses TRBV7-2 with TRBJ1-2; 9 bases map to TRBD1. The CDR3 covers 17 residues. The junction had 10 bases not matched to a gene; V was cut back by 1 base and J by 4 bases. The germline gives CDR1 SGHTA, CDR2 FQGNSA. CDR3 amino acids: CASSLGASTGGSYGYTF. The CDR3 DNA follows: TGTGCCAGCAGCTTAGGGGCGTCGACAGGGGGATCCTATGGCTACACCTTC.

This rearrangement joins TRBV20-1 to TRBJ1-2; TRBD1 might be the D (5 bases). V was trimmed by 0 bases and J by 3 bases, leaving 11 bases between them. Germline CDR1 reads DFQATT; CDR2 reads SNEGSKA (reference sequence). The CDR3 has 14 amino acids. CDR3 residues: CSARDRRGDYGYTF. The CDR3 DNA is TGCAGTGCTAGAGATCGGCGGGGGGACTATGGCTACACCTTC.

The CDR3 DNA reads as TGTGCCAGCAGCCCGGGGGACGCCTACGAGCAGTACTTC. It codes for CASSPGDAYEQYF. The rearrangement uses TRBV16 and TRBJ2-7; the D gene is possibly TRBD2 (6 bases). CDR1 is KGHSY, CDR2 FQNENV, per germline. V lost 4 bases and J lost 2, with 9 bases in between. The CDR3 extends over 13 amino acids.

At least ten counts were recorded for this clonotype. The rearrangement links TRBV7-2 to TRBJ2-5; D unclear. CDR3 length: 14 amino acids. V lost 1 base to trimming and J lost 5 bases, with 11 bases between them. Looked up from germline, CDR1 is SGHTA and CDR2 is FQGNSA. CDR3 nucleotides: TGTGCCAGCAGCTTAGAAGTCTCCGGGGAGACCCAGTACTTC. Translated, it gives CASSLEVSGETQYF.

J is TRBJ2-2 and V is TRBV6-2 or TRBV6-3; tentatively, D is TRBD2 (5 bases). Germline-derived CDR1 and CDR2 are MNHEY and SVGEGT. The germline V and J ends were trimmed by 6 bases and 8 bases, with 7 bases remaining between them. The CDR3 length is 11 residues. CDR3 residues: CASRRAGELFF. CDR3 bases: TGTGCCAGCAGGCGGGCGGGGGAGCTGTTTTTT.

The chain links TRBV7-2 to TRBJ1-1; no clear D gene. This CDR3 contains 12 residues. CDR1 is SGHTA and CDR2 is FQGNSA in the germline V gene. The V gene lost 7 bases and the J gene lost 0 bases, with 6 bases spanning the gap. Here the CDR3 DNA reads TGTACCAGCAAGCTAGTGAACACTGAAGCTTTCTTT. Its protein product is CTSKLVNTEAFF.

CDR3 protein: CASSAQGENYGYTF. Written as DNA, the CDR3 is TGCGCCAGCAGCGCACAGGGGGAGAACTATGGCTACACCTTC. This chain connects TRBV5-1 to TRBJ1-2, with TRBD1 matching over 8 bases. Germline CDR1 reads SGHRS; CDR2 reads YFSETQ. Trimming removed 4 bases from V and 2 bases from J; junction bases left unmatched: 4. The CDR3 is 14 residues long.